Detailed here is one T cell receptor beta chain. Its antigen is unidentified. TCRdb independently ran MiXCR on the reads; one entry per CDR3 protein. This sample has 15,000 or so distinct CDR3 sequences; roughly 28% occur once, and the top ten carry around 2.2%. This record comes from a study of liver allograft versus peripheral blood T cells. Turning to the study itself: Comparative analysis was performed on T cell receptor repertoires from transplanted livers and from recipients' peripheral blood. Study results and limitations: Repertoires of T cell receptors in liver allografts reportedly differed from peripheral blood repertoires.

The CDR3 runs to 15 residues. Trimming shortened V by 5 bases and J by 10 bases, and 24 bases separated the two germline ends. The TCR was taken from a human patient who had a liver transplant. A share of the T cells may be of graft donor origin. The chain joins TRBV12-3 or TRBV12-4 to TRBJ2-7; D might be TRBD2 (5 bases). CDR3 protein: CASSPHEGLTLNQYF. As DNA, the CDR3 is TGTGCCAGCAGTCCCCATGAGGGCCTGACACTCAACCAGTACTTC.